The present T cell receptor beta chain was sequenced within a study of blood T cell repertoires in COVID-19. Original processing methods: Estimates of nucleated cell counts were drawn from the amplification of reference gene primers. The repertoire was sequenced with immunoSEQ multiplex PCR; TCRdb's copy has only in-frame clones and lacks some. V, J and clone size are taken as reported in that table, and D and trimming were inferred from the DNA itself. The sample holds 250,000 or so clones, around 87% seen once. Cohort placement rested on clinical history that participants reported themselves. Cohort 3 donors were reported recovered after two negative PCRs, clearance, or symptom resolution. The CDR3 is 15 residues long. From germline, CDR1 is SEHNR and CDR2 FQNEAQ (reference sequence). Trimming stripped 1 base from V and 2 bases from J, with 9 bases between.

The specimen sequenced was PBMCs or T cells enriched from blood (not recorded which). This clonotype originated in a woman aged 50 to 65 who had recovered from COVID-19. The chain is built from TRBV7-9 and TRBJ1-3; D possibly corresponds to TRBD1 (5 bases). This CDR3 is CASSLGTGPGNTIYF. As DNA, the CDR3 is TGTGCCAGCAGCTTAGGTACAGGTCCTGGAAACACCATATATTTT.